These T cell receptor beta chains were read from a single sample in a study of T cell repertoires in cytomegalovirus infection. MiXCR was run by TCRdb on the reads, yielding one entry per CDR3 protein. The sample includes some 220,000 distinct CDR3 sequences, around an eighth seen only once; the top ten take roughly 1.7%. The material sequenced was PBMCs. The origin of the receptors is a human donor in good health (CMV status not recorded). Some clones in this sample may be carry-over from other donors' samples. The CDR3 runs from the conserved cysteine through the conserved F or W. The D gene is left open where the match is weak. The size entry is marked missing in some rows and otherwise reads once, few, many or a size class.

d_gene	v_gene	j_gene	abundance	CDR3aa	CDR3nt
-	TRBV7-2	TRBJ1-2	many	CASSRGSPNYGYTF	TGTGCCAGCAGCCGAGGTAGCCCTAACTATGGCTACACCTTC
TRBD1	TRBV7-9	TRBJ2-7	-	CASSLGGQAQRESYEQYF	TGTGCCAGCAGCTTAGGTGGACAGGCCCAACGGGAATCCTACGAGCAGTACTTC
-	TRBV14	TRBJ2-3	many	CASSHRIRAVATDTQYF	TGTGCCAGCAGCCACCGAATCCGGGCAGTGGCAACAGATACGCAGTATTTT
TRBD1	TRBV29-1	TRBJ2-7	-	CSASRDRIYEQYF	TGCAGCGCGTCCCGGGACAGGATCTACGAGCAGTACTTC
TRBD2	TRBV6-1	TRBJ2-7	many	CASRRTSDSYEQYF	TGTGCCAGCAGAAGGACTAGCGATTCCTACGAGCAGTACTTC
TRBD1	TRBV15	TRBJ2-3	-	CATSGPGQGTDTQYF	TGTGCCACCAGCGGACCGGGACAGGGAACAGATACGCAGTATTTT
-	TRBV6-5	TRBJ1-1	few	CASRGAAMNTEAFF	TGTGCCAGCCGGGGAGCCGCGATGAACACTGAAGCTTTCTTT
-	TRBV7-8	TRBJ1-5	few	CASSLEADYSNQPQHF	TGTGCCAGCAGCTTAGAGGCAGACTATAGCAATCAGCCCCAGCATTTT
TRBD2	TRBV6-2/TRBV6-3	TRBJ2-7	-	CASRPSGGSSYEQYF	TGTGCCAGCAGACCCAGCGGGGGGAGCTCCTACGAGCAGTACTTC
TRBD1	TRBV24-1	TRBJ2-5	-	CATSVPGQGAGETQYF	TGTGCCACCAGTGTCCCGGGACAGGGGGCAGGGGAGACCCAGTACTTC
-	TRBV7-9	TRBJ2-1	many	CASSYTRDNNEQFF	TGTGCCAGCAGTTATACACGGGATAATAATGAGCAGTTCTTC
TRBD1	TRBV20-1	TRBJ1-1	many	CSAPSPGTDNMNTEAFF	TGCAGTGCTCCCTCTCCCGGGACAGATAACATGAACACTGAAGCTTTCTTT
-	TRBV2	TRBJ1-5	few	CASRPLRSQPQHF	TGTGCCAGCAGGCCCTTGAGGAGTCAGCCCCAGCATTTT
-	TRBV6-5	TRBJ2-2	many	CASSYTIYTGELFF	TGTGCCAGCAGTTACACGATCTACACCGGGGAGCTGTTTTTT
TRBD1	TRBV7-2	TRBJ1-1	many	CASSLEAGGVSTEAFF	TGTGCCAGCAGCTTAGAGGCAGGGGGAGTAAGCACTGAAGCTTTCTTT
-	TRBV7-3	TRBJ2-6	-	CASSPLGRSGANVLTF	TGTGCCAGCAGCCCCCTCGGACGCTCTGGGGCCAACGTCCTGACTTTC
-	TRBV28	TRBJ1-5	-	CASSEDRTQPQHF	TGTGCCAGCAGCGAAGACAGAACTCAGCCCCAGCATTTT
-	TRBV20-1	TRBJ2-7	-	CSARGLRAPYEQYF	TGCAGTGCTAGAGGTTTAAGGGCCCCCTACGAGCAGTACTTC
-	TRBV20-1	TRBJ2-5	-	CSARDEGKETQYF	TGCAGTGCTAGAGATGAAGGAAAAGAGACCCAGTACTTC
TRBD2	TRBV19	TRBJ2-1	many	CASSTIAGFYNEQFF	TGTGCCAGTAGTACTATAGCGGGATTCTACAATGAGCAGTTCTTC
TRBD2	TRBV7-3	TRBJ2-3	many	CASSLGTRTDTQYF	TGTGCCAGCAGCTTAGGGACTAGAACAGATACGCAGTATTTT
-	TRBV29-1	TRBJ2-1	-	CSVRPDWPNEQFF	TGCAGCGTCCGACCTGATTGGCCTAATGAGCAGTTCTTC
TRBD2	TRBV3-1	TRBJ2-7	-	CASRAGPPYEQYF	TGTGCCAGCCGAGCGGGACCCCCCTACGAGCAGTACTTC
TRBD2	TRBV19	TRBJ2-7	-	CASSRLAGYEQYF	TGTGCCAGTAGTAGACTAGCGGGCTACGAGCAGTACTTC
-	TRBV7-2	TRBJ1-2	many	CASSTTSRDATYGYTF	TGTGCCAGCAGCACAACTTCCCGGGACGCAACCTATGGCTACACCTTC
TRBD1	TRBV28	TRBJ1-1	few	CASSLEQGVWAFF	TGTGCCAGCAGTTTGGAACAGGGGGTTTGGGCTTTCTTT
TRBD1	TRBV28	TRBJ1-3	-	CASRPTQTGNGNTIYF	TGTGCCAGCAGACCCACCCAGACAGGGAATGGAAACACCATATATTTT